This TCR beta chain appears in the sequencing data of a study of regulatory T cells in long-lasting Graves disease. V lost 0 bases to trimming and J lost 2 bases, with 7 bases between them. The germline V gene encodes CDR1 SGHTA and CDR2 FQGNSA. The CDR3 runs 14 residues. According to the study, TCR beta libraries were built with iRepertoire HTBI primers and CDR3-region Arm-PCR. MiXCR was run by TCRdb on the multiplex PCR reads, yielding one entry per CDR3 protein. This sample has roughly 500,000 distinct CDR3 sequences, with less than 25% found just once. Regarding the study as a whole: A reduction in accuracy may have resulted from the small sample size. When disease was persistent, TRBV28, TRBJ1-2 and TRBJ2-5 were the favored segments. Rather than thyroid tissue, only peripheral blood underwent study. TCR diversity in persistent Graves' patients was below that of newly diagnosed ones.

This clonotype was recorded at least ten times. What it binds is not known. Time point meaning: persistent/refractory GD, antithyroid drugs over 5 years with positive TRAb. From PBMCs, RNA was extracted and then used to make the TCR library. The sample was peripheral blood mononuclear cells (PBMCs), taken when the disease was refractory, from a patient treated with antithyroid drugs. The V and J genes are TRBV7-2 and TRBJ1-2; D gene unclear. The receptor's source is a female donor with Graves disease. CDR3: CASSLAVSNYGYTF. The CDR3 DNA sequence: TGTGCCAGCAGCTTAGCGGTCAGCAACTATGGCTACACCTTC.